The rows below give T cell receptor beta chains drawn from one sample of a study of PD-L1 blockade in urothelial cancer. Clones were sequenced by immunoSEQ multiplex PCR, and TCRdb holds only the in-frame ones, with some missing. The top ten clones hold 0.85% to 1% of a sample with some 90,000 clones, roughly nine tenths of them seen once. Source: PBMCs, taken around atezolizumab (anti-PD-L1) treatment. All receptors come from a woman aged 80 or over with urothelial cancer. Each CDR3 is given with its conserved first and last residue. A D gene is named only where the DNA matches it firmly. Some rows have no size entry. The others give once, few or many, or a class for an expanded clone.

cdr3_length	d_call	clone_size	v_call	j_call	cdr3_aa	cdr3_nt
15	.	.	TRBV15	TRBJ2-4	CATSPGGPAKNIQYF	TGTGCCACCAGCCCAGGGGGGCCTGCCAAAAACATTCAGTACTTC
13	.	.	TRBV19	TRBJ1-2	CASSIGERYGYTF	TGTGCCAGTAGTATTGGAGAGCGCTATGGCTACACCTTC
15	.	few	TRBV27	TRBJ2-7	CASSLRLEAPYEQYF	TGTGCCAGCAGTCTGCGGTTAGAGGCACCCTACGAGCAGTACTTC
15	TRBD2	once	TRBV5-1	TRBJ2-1	CASTILAGGHNEQFF	TGCGCCAGCACCATACTAGCGGGAGGTCACAATGAGCAGTTCTTC
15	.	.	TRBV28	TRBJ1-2	CASSLDLQGNYGYTF	TGTGCCAGCAGTTTAGATCTCCAGGGTAACTATGGCTACACCTTC
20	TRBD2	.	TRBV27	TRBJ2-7	CATPKFRTRNEGRLDYEQYF	TGTGCCACCCCCAAGTTTAGGACTAGAAACGAAGGTCGCTTAGACTACGAGCAGTACTTC
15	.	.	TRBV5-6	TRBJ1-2	CASSLVSAVNYGYTF	TGTGCCAGCAGCTTGGTTTCTGCGGTGAACTATGGCTACACCTTC
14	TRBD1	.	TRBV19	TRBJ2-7	CASRKQGAHYEQYF	TGTGCCAGTAGGAAACAGGGGGCCCACTACGAGCAGTACTTC
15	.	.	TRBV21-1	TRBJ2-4	CASSKSGTGDNIQYF	TGTGCCAGCAGCAAAAGCGGGACAGGGGACAACATTCAGTACTTC
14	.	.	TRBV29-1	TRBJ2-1	CSVERVRSYNEQFF	TGCAGCGTTGAGCGGGTCCGCTCCTACAATGAGCAGTTCTTC
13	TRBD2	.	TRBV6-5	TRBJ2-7	CASSGGGTYEQYF	TGTGCCAGCAGTGGGGGGGGGACCTACGAGCAGTACTTC
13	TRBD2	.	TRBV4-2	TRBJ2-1	CASSSGTYNEQFF	TGTGCCAGCAGTAGCGGGACCTACAATGAGCAGTTCTTC
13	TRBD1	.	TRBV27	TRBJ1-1	CASSRTGVTEAFF	TGTGCCAGCAGTAGGACAGGGGTCACTGAAGCTTTCTTT
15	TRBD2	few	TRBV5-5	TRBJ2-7	CASSLTSGPSYEQYF	TGTGCCAGCAGCTTAACTAGCGGCCCCTCCTACGAGCAGTACTTC
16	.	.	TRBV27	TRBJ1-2	CASSLSGQNFNYGYTF	TGTGCCAGCAGTTTATCTGGGCAGAACTTTAACTATGGCTACACCTTC
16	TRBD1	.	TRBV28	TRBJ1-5	CASSLWAGGSNQPQHF	TGTGCCAGCAGTTTATGGGCAGGGGGTAGCAATCAGCCCCAGCATTTT
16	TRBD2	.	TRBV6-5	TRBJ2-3	CASSYGAGSSTDTQYF	TGTGCCAGCAGTTACGGAGCGGGGTCTAGCACAGATACGCAGTATTTT
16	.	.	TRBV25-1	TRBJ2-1	CASSGQGGATYNEQFF	TGTGCCAGCAGTGGGCAAGGGGGGGCTACCTACAATGAGCAGTTCTTC